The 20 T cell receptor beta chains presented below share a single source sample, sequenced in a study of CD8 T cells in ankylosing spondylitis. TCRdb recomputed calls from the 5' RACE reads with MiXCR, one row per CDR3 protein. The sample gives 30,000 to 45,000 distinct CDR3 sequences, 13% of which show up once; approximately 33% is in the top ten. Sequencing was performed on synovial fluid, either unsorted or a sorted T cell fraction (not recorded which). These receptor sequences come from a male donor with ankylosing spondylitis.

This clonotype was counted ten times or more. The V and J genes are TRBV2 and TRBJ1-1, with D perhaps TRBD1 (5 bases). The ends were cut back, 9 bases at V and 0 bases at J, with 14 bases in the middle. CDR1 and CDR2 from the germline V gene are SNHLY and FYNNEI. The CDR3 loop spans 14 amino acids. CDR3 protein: CASQWGGMNTEAFF. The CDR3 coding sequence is TGTGCCAGTCAGTGGGGGGGGATGAACACTGAAGCTTTCTTT.

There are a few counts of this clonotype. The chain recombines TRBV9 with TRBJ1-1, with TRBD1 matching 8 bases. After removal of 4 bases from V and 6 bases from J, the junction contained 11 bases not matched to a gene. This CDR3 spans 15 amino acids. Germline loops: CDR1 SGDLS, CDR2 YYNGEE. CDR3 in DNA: TGTGCCAGCAGCCTCTGGACAGGGAGCACGCCTGAAGCTTTCTTT. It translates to CASSLWTGSTPEAFF.

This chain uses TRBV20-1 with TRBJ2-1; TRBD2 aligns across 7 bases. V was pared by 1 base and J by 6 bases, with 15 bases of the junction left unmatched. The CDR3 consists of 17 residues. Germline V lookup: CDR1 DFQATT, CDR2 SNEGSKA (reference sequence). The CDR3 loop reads CSARGSLGLAAPNEQFF. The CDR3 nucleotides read TGCAGTGCTAGAGGGTCTCTCGGGCTAGCGGCACCCAATGAGCAGTTCTTC.

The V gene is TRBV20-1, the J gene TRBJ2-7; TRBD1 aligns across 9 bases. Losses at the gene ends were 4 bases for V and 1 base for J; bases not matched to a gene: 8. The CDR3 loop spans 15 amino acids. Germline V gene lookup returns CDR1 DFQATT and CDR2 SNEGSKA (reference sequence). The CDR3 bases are TGCAGTGCTAAACGAGACAGGGGGGTTTCCTACGAGCAGTACTTC. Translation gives CSAKRDRGVSYEQYF.

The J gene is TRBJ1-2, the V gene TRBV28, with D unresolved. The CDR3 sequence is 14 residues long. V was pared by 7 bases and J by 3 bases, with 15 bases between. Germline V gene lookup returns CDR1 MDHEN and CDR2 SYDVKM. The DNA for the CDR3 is TGTGCCAGCACATCAAGAGGCGTTGACTATGGCTACACCTTC. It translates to CASTSRGVDYGYTF.

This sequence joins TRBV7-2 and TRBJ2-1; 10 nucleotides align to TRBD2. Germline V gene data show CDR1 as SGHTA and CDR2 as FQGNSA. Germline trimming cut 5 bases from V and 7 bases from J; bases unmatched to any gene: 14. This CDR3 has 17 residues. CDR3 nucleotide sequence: TGTGCCAGCAGCCCGTCGGGGAGGTCTAGCGGGAGTAATGAGCAGTTCTTC. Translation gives CASSPSGRSSGSNEQFF.

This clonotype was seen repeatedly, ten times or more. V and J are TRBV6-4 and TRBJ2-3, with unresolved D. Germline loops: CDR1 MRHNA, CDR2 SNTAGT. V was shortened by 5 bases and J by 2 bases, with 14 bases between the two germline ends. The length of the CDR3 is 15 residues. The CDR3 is CASSITAKSTDTQYF. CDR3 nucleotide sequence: TGTGCCAGCAGTATAACCGCGAAATCCACAGATACGCAGTATTTT.

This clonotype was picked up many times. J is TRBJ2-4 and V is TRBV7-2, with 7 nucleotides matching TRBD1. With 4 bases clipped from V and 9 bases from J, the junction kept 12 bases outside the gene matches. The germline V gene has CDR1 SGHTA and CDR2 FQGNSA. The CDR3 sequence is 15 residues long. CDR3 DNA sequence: TGTGCCAGCAGCTCCTACAGGGGTCCTCAAACCATTCAGTACTTC. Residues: CASSSYRGPQTIQYF.

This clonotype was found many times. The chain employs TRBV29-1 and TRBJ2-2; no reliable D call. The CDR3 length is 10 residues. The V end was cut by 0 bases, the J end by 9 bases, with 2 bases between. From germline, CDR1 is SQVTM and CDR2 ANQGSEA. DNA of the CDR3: TGCAGCGTTGAAGATCGGGAGCTGTTTTTT. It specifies CSVEDRELFF.

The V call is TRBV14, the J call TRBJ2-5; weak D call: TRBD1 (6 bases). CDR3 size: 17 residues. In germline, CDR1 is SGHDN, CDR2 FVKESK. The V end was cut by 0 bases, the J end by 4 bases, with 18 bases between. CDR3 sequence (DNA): TGTGCCAGCAGCCAAGAAACCCCAGGGGCGTGGGGAGAGACCCAGTACTTC. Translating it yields CASSQETPGAWGETQYF.

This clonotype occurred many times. CDR3 in DNA: TGTGCCAGCAGCGTAGGGACAGGAGAATTTTACGAGCAGTACTTC. It yields the protein CASSVGTGEFYEQYF. The rearrangement links TRBV9 to TRBJ2-7; 7 nucleotides align to TRBD1. Germline V gene lookup returns CDR1 SGDLS and CDR2 YYNGEE. This CDR3 has 15 residues. With 0 bases clipped from V and 4 bases from J, the junction kept 7 bases outside the gene matches.

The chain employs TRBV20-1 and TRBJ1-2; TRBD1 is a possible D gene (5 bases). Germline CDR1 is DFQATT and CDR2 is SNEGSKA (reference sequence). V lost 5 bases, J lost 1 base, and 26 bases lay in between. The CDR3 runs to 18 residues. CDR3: CSALPHRPGLYFNYGYTF. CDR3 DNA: TGCAGTGCTCTACCCCACCGTCCGGGGCTCTATTTTAACTATGGCTACACCTTC.

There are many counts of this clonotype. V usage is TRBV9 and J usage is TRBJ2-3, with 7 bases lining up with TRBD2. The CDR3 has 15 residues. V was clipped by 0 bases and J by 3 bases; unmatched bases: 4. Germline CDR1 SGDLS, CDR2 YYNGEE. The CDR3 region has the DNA TGTGCCAGCAGCGTAGCCGCGGGAGCTACAGATACGCAGTATTTT. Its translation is CASSVAAGATDTQYF.

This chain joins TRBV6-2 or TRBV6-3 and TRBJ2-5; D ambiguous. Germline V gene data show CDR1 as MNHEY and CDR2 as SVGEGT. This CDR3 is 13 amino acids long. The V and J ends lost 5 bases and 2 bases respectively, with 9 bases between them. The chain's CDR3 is CASSQTEQETQYF. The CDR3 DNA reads TGTGCCAGCAGTCAAACAGAGCAAGAGACCCAGTACTTC.

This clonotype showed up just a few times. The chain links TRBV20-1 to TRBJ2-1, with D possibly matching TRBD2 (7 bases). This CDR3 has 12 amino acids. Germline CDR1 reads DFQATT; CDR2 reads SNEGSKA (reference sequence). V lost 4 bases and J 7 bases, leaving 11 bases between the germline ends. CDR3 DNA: TGCAGTGCTACGGAGGGGGGGAATGAGCAGTTCTTC. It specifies CSATEGGNEQFF.

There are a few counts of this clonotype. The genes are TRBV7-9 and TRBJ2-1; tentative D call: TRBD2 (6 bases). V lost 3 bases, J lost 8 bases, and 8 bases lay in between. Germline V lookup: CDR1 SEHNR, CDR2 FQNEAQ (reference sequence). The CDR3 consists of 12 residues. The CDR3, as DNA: TGTGCCAGCAGCTTTTGGAGGGATGAGCAGTTCTTC. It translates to CASSFWRDEQFF.

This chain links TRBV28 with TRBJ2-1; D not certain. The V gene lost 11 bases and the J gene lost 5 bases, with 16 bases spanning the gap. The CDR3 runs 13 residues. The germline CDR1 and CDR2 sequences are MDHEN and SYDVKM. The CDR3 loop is CAGSPDPHNEQFF. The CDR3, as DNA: TGTGCCGGCTCTCCGGACCCTCACAATGAGCAGTTCTTC. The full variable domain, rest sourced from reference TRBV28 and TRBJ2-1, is DVKVTQSSRYLVKRTGEKVFLECVQDMDHENMFWYRQDPGLGLRLIYFSYDVKMKEKGDIPEGYSVSREKKERFSLILESASTNQTSMYLCAGSPDPHNEQFFGPGTRLTVL.

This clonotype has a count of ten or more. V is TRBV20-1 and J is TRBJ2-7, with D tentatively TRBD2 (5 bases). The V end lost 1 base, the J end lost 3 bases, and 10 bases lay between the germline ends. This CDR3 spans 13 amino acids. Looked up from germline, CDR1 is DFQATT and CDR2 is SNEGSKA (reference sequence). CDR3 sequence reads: CSARARTDYEQYF. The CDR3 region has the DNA TGCAGTGCTAGAGCGAGGACTGACTACGAGCAGTACTTC.

The CDR3 bases are TGTGCCAGCAGATCAAGACAGGGCTCTGGGGCCAACGTCCTGACTTTC. Residues: CASRSRQGSGANVLTF. The rearrangement joins TRBV6-1 to TRBJ2-6, with 7 nucleotides matching TRBD1. Germline V gives CDR1 MNHNS, CDR2 SASEGT. The CDR3 is made up of 16 amino acids. The trim removed 6 bases at V and 0 bases at J, leaving 5 bases unmatched.

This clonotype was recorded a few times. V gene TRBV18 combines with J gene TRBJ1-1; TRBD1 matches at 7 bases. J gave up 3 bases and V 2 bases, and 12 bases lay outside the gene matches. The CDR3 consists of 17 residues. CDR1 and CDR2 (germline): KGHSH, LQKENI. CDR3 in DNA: TGTGCCAGCTCACCAAACAAGGGGGCGGACATTCACACTGAAGCTTTCTTT. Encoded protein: CASSPNKGADIHTEAFF.